These T cell receptor beta chains were read from a single sample in a study of glioma-infiltrating T cells. Each CDR3 protein is one row after TCRdb ran MiXCR on the multiplex PCR reads. This table holds some 130,000 distinct CDR3 sequences, about 22% found once. Source material: glioma tissue, nonneoplastic brain tissue, or PBMCs (not recorded which). The receptors derive from a human donor with low-grade glioma or glioblastoma, undergoing nonglioma brain surgery, or in good health (not recorded which). Both conserved end residues are part of each CDR3. A D gene is named only where the DNA matches it firmly. The size entry is marked missing in some rows and otherwise reads once, few, many or a size class.

size	V	D	J	CDR3	DNA
few	TRBV7-2	-	TRBJ2-5	CASSLARAGVTQYF	TGTGCCAGCAGCTTAGCCAGGGCAGGGGTAACCCAGTACTTC
few	TRBV7-2	-	TRBJ2-3	CASSLAFTDTQYF	TGTGCCAGCAGCTTAGCTTTCACAGATACGCAGTATTTT
many	TRBV6-1	TRBD2	TRBJ2-3	CASRGTSGVTDTQYF	TGTGCCAGCAGGGGGACTAGCGGAGTCACAGATACGCAGTATTTT
-	TRBV6-1	-	TRBJ2-6	CASRAFGRSGANVLTF	TGTGCCAGCAGAGCATTTGGACGGTCTGGGGCCAACGTCCTGACTTTC
many	TRBV6-1	-	TRBJ2-1	CASRVTSGDEQFF	TGTGCCAGCAGAGTTACGTCTGGGGATGAGCAGTTCTTC
many	TRBV20-1	TRBD1	TRBJ1-1	CSATTGLSEAFF	TGCAGTGCTACGACAGGGCTGTCTGAAGCTTTCTTT
many	TRBV27	-	TRBJ1-1	CASSWTGFMNTEAFF	TGTGCCAGCAGTTGGACGGGATTCATGAACACTGAAGCTTTCTTT
few	TRBV24-1	TRBD1	TRBJ2-3	CATSETTGWADTQYF	TGTGCCACCAGTGAGACGACAGGGTGGGCAGATACGCAGTATTTT
-	TRBV20-1	-	TRBJ1-5	CSARVFRDYHNQPQHF	TGCAGTGCTCGGGTTTTCAGGGATTATCACAATCAGCCCCAGCATTTT
-	TRBV6-1	TRBD1	TRBJ2-2	CASSRDRANTGELFF	TGTGCCAGCAGTCGGGACAGGGCGAACACCGGGGAGCTGTTTTTT
-	TRBV29-1	TRBD1	TRBJ2-5	CSVHGDRGEETQYF	TGCAGCGTCCATGGGGACAGGGGGGAAGAGACCCAGTACTTC
many	TRBV20-1	TRBD2	TRBJ2-3	CSARRTSGGDTQYF	TGCAGTGCTAGACGGACTAGCGGGGGAGATACGCAGTATTTT
many	TRBV15	TRBD1	TRBJ1-1	CATSRQGQGGTEAFF	TGTGCCACCAGCAGACAGGGACAGGGGGGCACTGAAGCTTTCTTT
-	TRBV4-2	TRBD2	TRBJ2-2	CASSSGEAGGTGDLFF	TGTGCCAGCAGCTCCGGGGAAGCGGGGGGAACCGGGGATCTGTTTTTT
few	TRBV14	-	TRBJ1-5	CASSQDGRGKPQHF	TGTGCCAGCAGCCAGGACGGCAGGGGTAAGCCCCAGCATTTT
-	TRBV19	TRBD1	TRBJ1-5	CASGDRASNQPQHF	TGTGCCAGTGGTGACAGGGCTAGCAATCAGCCCCAGCATTTT
-	TRBV12-3/TRBV12-4	-	TRBJ1-5	CASSLGSGFNQPQHF	TGTGCCAGCAGTTTGGGGTCGGGCTTCAATCAGCCCCAGCATTTT
-	TRBV3-1	TRBD1	TRBJ1-2	CASSLSTGYYGYTF	TGTGCCAGCAGCCTGTCGACAGGGTACTATGGCTACACCTTC
-	TRBV7-9	TRBD1	TRBJ1-3	CASSSGTGGLYSGNTIYF	TGTGCCAGCAGCTCCGGGACAGGGGGCCTGTACTCTGGAAACACCATATATTTT
-	TRBV5-1	-	TRBJ1-2	CASSLVGQFYGYTF	TGCGCAAGCAGCTTGGTAGGACAGTTCTATGGCTACACCTTC
few	TRBV6-6	TRBD1	TRBJ1-3	CASSYSDRVDTIYF	TGTGCCAGCAGTTACTCGGACAGGGTTGACACCATATATTTT
few	TRBV10-1	-	TRBJ2-3	CASSEDSADTQYF	TGCGCCAGCAGTGAAGACAGCGCAGATACGCAGTATTTT
-	TRBV7-9	-	TRBJ1-2	CASSLELYGYTF	TGTGCCAGCAGCCTCGAGCTTTATGGCTACACCTTC
many	TRBV28	-	TRBJ2-1	CASSSGVGEQFF	TGTGCCAGCAGTTCGGGAGTAGGCGAGCAGTTCTTC
-	TRBV12-3/TRBV12-4	TRBD1	TRBJ1-1	CASSLGKGAPEAFF	TGTGCCAGCAGTTTAGGTAAGGGGGCCCCTGAAGCTTTCTTT
-	TRBV19	-	TRBJ1-4	CASSISDNSNEKLFF	TGTGCCAGTAGTATCTCGGACAATTCCAATGAAAAACTGTTTTTT
few	TRBV14	TRBD1	TRBJ2-5	CASSFGQGYQETQYF	TGTGCCAGCAGCTTCGGACAGGGATACCAAGAGACCCAGTACTTC
few	TRBV11-2	-	TRBJ2-3	CASSQWEVADTQYF	TGTGCCAGCAGCCAATGGGAGGTTGCGGATACGCAGTATTTT
many	TRBV3-1	-	TRBJ2-3	CASPAALKRTQYF	TGTGCCAGCCCAGCCGCGCTTAAAAGGACGCAGTATTTT
many	TRBV28	-	TRBJ1-1	CASSLATSINTEAFF	TGTGCCAGCAGTTTAGCGACATCTATAAACACTGAAGCTTTCTTT
many	TRBV7-2	TRBD2	TRBJ2-3	CASSLGSGGDTQYF	TGTGCCAGCAGCTTGGGTAGCGGGGGTGATACGCAGTATTTT